This section outlines one TCR beta chain sequence together with its context. Its antigen remains unknown. The data were taken from a study of a mutant IDH1 vaccine in newly diagnosed glioma. Looking at the study overall: Pretreatment consisted of radiotherapy, temozolomide, or both, with most receiving both.

Unmatched junction bases numbered 5, after V lost 5 bases and J lost 0 bases. The CDR3 spans 14 residues. CDR1 and CDR2 (germline): SQVTM, ANQGSEA. The method was immunoSEQ multiplex PCR; TCRdb's version includes in-frame clones alone and lacks a portion of them. The table includes about 46,000 clones, about 88% detected once. Time point here: week 47, end of study. It was 300 ug of mutant IDH1 20-mer peptide that made up each vaccine dose, given with topical imiquimod. Sample: PBMCs, taken from a glioma patient whose treatment included an IDH1 peptide vaccine. The TCR sequence derives from a woman aged 30 to 39 with glioma. Some clones in this sample may be carry-over from other donors' samples. The rearrangement joins TRBV29-1 to TRBJ2-3, with 7 bases matching TRBD2. The CDR3 DNA reads TGCAGCGTTAACACGGGACTAAGCACAGATACGCAGTATTTT. Encoded protein: CSVNTGLSTDTQYF.